The entry that follows covers one T cell receptor (beta chain) sequence. This clone's antigen is unknown. No base quality information exists; no much larger clone differs at one position. V is pared back by 8 bases and J by 2 bases, with 16 bases lying between the germline termini. The CDR3 starts with the cysteine, ends with the phenylalanine, and has 15 residues. Just the 45-base CDR3 DNA is kept, in frame starting at base 1. The germline V gene encodes CDR1 MNHEY and CDR2 SVGAGI. All of the isolated RNA was reverse transcribed with the High Capacity cDNA Reverse Transcription Kit, so expressed TCRB transcripts were sequenced. Naive, central memory and regulatory T cell samples underwent deep immunoSEQ sequencing, averaging around 3.7 million total reads per sample. After sorted cells were lysed in RLT buffer, RNA was extracted with DNase-treated RNeasy Micro or Mini kits, with the choice depending on cell number. Each cell subset was processed on its own to prevent cross-contamination, while patient and healthy donor samples were processed together. Using the immunoSEQ multiplex PCR, TCRB sequences were amplified from cDNA into 87-bp fragments spanning the CDR3 region. Sequencing of the amplicons was performed on the Illumina HiSeq platform. On the study's bioinformatics: Synthetic template baselines were used to correct PCR bias computationally, reads within Hamming distance 2 were collapsed, and singletons that could not be merged were discarded. Reads were aligned to IMGT to assign V, D and J genes, CDR3 length, and insertions or deletions at six rearrangement sites. Within each subset, clonotype counts were normalized to sorted cell number, after which true diversity and Gini coefficients were computed with the tcR R package. The overlap coefficient, calculated on TCRB nucleotide sequences, was used to measure repertoire sharing. Here the immuneACCESS table is served through TCRdb, limited to in-frame sequences with V and J called. Missing clones are a known gap in these copies; in checked studies unresolved V genes cover under half, and the rest lacks a known reason. The V and J calls and the clone size are those of that table, but D and trimming were determined from the DNA. This sample lists 250,000 to 300,000 clones; approximately 8.1% were detected once. The leading ten clones occupy under 1.3% of the sample.

The data were taken from a study of beta chain features in type 1 diabetes (dated by TCRdb to 2017 to 2018). Turning to the overall study: Mean age, gender distribution, total cell number and subset yield were not different between patients and healthy donors. A total of roughly 110 million sorted cells were examined across all samples, and the number of cells per subset was strongly correlated with RNA yield. The study compared the TCRB repertoires of sorted circulating CD4+ T cell subsets in recently diagnosed type 1 diabetes patients with those in matched healthy donors. Regulatory and stem cell-like memory subsets were isolated from only 8 patients and about eight healthy donors, whereas naive and central memory subsets came from all 30 or so donors.

Points the paper makes about the study in general: The naive, central memory and regulatory TCRB repertoires appeared to resemble one another more closely among patients than among healthy donors. Sequencing cDNA rather than genomic DNA could over-represent highly expressing activated cells, although activation and CD3 levels did not differ between groups. Patients with type 1 diabetes made fewer insertions and deleted more nucleotides at VDJ recombination sites, implying thymic rearrangement abnormalities. Shorter templates might have been favored by PCR, but patient and control samples were amplified and corrected together, so both groups would have been affected equally by any skew. In all four CD4+ subsets, TCRB CDR3 length was moderately but significantly shorter in type 1 diabetes patients. Because small numbers of individuals were included in the HLA sub-analyses, any influence of HLA type on TCRB rearrangement was left unresolved.

Each donor gave one peripheral blood draw, roughly 110 mL on average, collected into heparinised tubes. Using a panel that included CD45RO, CCR7, CD25, CD127, CD95 and CD27, naive, central memory, regulatory and stem cell-like memory CD4+ T cells were sorted on a BD FACSAria II. All sorted populations exceeded 95% purity. PBMCs were separated immediately by Lymphoprep density gradient centrifugation and were stained directly, without being cultured. So that batch effects would be minimized, each experiment stained and sorted samples in pairs, pairing one healthy donor with one patient. This receptor was taken from a woman younger than 30 in good health. Sequencing used central memory CD4+ T cells from blood. Recombination linked TRBV6-5 to TRBJ1-5, and TRBD1 may be the D gene, going by 5 matching bases. The CDR3 region has the sequence CASLRGLEGNQPQHF. The nucleotides read TGTGCCAGCTTGCGGGGACTCGAGGGCAATCAGCCCCAGCATTTT.